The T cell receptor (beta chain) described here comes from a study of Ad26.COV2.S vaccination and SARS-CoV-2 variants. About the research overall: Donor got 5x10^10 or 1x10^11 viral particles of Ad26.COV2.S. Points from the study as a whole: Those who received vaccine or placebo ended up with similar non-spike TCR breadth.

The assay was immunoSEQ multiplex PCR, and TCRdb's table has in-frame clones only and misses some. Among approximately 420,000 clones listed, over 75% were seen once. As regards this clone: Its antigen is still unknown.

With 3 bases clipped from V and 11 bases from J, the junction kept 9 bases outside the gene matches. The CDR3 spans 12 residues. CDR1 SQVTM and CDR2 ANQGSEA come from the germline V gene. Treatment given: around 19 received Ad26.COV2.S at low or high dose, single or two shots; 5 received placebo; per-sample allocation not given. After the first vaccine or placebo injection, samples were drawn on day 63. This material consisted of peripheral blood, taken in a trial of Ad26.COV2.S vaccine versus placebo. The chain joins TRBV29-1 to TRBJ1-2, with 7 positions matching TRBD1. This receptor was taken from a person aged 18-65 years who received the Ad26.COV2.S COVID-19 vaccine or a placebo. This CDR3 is CSVEVGGRGYTF. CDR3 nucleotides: TGCAGCGTTGAGGTAGGGGGCCGCGGATACACCTTC.